The 29 T cell receptor beta chains in this list originate from one sample, sequenced in a study of metastatic and nonmetastatic thyroid tumors. TCRdb re-called the PCR reads with MiXCR. The sample contains over 20,000 clones, approximately 30% of which appear only once. The entire patient cohort was treatment-naive prior to thyroid surgery. The specimen was blood. These receptors were obtained from a female donor with papillary thyroid cancer or a benign thyroid nodule (not recorded which). Some clones in this sample may be carry-over from other donors' samples.

The table lists this clone with many counts. The V and J genes are TRBV20-1 and TRBJ2-1, with TRBD2 identical over 12 bases. Germline CDR1 and CDR2: DFQATT and SNEGSKA (reference sequence). This CDR3 region has 13 residues. V dropped 6 bases and J dropped 6; count of bases not matched to a gene: 3. This CDR3 is CSASSGRGNEQFF. For the CDR3, the DNA is TGCAGTGCCTCTAGCGGGAGGGGCAATGAGCAGTTCTTC.

The rearrangement uses TRBV9 and TRBJ2-3, with D perhaps TRBD2 (5 bases). The CDR3 sequence is 15 residues long. Germline-derived CDR1 and CDR2 are SGDLS and YYNGEE. Trimming took 0 bases from V and 5 from J, leaving 13 bases between them. The CDR3 is CASSVGRAGRDTQYF. In nucleotides, the CDR3 is TGTGCCAGCAGCGTAGGCCGAGCTGGGAGAGATACGCAGTATTTT. Using reference TRBV9 and TRBJ2-3 for the parts outside the CDR3, the full variable domain is DSGVTQTPKHLITATGQRVTLRCSPRSGDLSVYWYQQSLDQGLQFLIQYYNGEERAKGNILERFSAQQFPDLHSELNLSSLELGDSALYFCASSVGRAGRDTQYFGPGTRLTVL.

Ten or more counts support this clone. This sequence joins TRBV7-9 and TRBJ2-1; D gene uncertain. CDR1 is SEHNR and CDR2 is FQNEAQ in the germline V gene (reference sequence). The CDR3 consists of 10 residues. The germline V and J ends were trimmed by 3 bases and 7 bases, with 1 base remaining between them. CDR3 amino acids: CASSFNEQFF. CDR3 DNA sequence: TGTGCCAGCAGCTTTAATGAGCAGTTCTTC.

By proportion, this clone is medium-sized. The chain joins TRBV20-1 to TRBJ1-2; D call uncertain. The V gene's germline CDR1 is DFQATT and CDR2 SNEGSKA (reference sequence). Trimming shortened V by 0 bases and J by 1 base, and 15 bases separated the two germline ends. The CDR3 loop spans 16 amino acids. The CDR3 region is CSARDQRGQLNYGYTF. The CDR3 nucleotides are TGCAGTGCTAGAGATCAGAGAGGCCAGCTTAACTATGGCTACACCTTC.

This sequence joins TRBV20-1 and TRBJ1-6; a weak D match, TRBD1 (5 bases). CDR1 is DFQATT, CDR2 SNEGSKA, per germline (reference sequence). This CDR3 comprises 14 residues. Trimming cost V 2 bases and J 13 bases, with 18 bases left between them. CDR3 sequence reads: CSARTDSALGPLHF. The CDR3 DNA sequence: TGCAGTGCTAGAACCGACAGCGCCTTGGGCCCCCTCCACTTT.

This clone was detected a few times. The CDR3 protein is CASSPVAGDQPQHF. The CDR3 DNA reads as TGTGCCAGCAGTCCCGTGGCAGGGGATCAGCCCCAGCATTTT. This rearrangement joins TRBV6-1 to TRBJ1-5; TRBD1 is a possible D gene (6 bases). V lost 5 bases and J lost 5, with 13 bases in between. Germline loops: CDR1 MNHNS, CDR2 SASEGT. The CDR3 spans 14 residues.

The sample holds many counts of this clone. Here the CDR3 DNA reads TGTGCCAGCAGCTCGGACCGACACAATGAGCAGTTCTTC. It yields the protein CASSSDRHNEQFF. J is TRBJ2-1 and V is TRBV7-2; D is uncertain. This CDR3 contains 13 residues. Germline V gives CDR1 SGHTA, CDR2 FQGNSA. Trimming removed 4 bases at V and 5 bases at J, with 9 bases between. The complete variable domain, with remaining parts taken from reference TRBV7-2 and TRBJ2-1, reads GAGVSQSPSNKVTEKGKDVELRCDPISGHTALYWYRQSLGQGLEFLIYFQGNSAPDKSGLPSDRFSAERTGGSVSTLTIQRTQQEDSAVYLCASSSDRHNEQFFGPGTRLTVL.

This clone rates as medium-sized. V and J are TRBV18 and TRBJ2-3; D is uncertain. This CDR3 contains 14 residues. V lost 3 bases and J 0 bases, leaving 7 bases between the germline ends. Germline V lookup: CDR1 KGHSH, CDR2 LQKENI. CDR3 sequence: CASSPSTSTDTQYF. The CDR3 DNA reads TGTGCCAGCTCACCTAGCACTAGCACAGATACGCAGTATTTT.

This clone was recorded a few times. The rearrangement uses TRBV6-2 or TRBV6-3 and TRBJ2-1; 9 bases are a match to TRBD2. Germline CDR1 reads MNHEY; CDR2 reads SVGEGT. After removal of 5 bases from V and 0 bases from J, the junction contained 2 bases not matched to a gene. CDR3 length: 15 amino acids. As DNA, the CDR3 is TGTGCCAGCAGTGAGACTAGCGGCTCCTACAATGAGCAGTTCTTC. This gives the protein CASSETSGSYNEQFF.

By proportion, this clone is medium-sized. This chain uses TRBV6-5 with TRBJ2-1, with D perhaps TRBD1 (6 bases). V was pared by 5 bases and J by 7 bases, with 18 bases between. The CDR3 has 15 residues. The germline CDR1 and CDR2 sequences are MNHEY and SVGAGI. The CDR3 DNA reads as TGTGCCAGCAGTACTCGACAGGCGCCGGTGAATGAGCAGTTCTTC. Translation gives CASSTRQAPVNEQFF.

Relative to its sample, this clone is medium-sized (0.01 to 0.1%). The DNA for the CDR3 is TGCGCCAGCAGCGAATCGAGCGGGAGTTTAGAGCAGTACTTC. Its translation: CASSESSGSLEQYF. The rearrangement links TRBV5-1 to TRBJ2-7; 8 bases map to TRBD2. V shed 4 bases and J 7 bases; nucleotides not matched to a gene: 10. Per germline, CDR1 SGHRS and CDR2 YFSETQ. CDR3 length: 14 residues.

This clone has more than one count but fewer than ten. A junction boundary mismatches the germline segment, possibly from a read error. This sequence joins TRBV28 and TRBJ1-3; 7 bases agree with TRBD1. CDR1 is MDHEN, CDR2 SYDVKM, per germline. This CDR3 comprises 13 residues. CDR3 sequence: CASRPGQYTAGDF. CDR3 DNA sequence: TGTGCCAGCAGACCGGGACAGTACACCGCAGGGGATTTT.

This clone has ten or more counts. CDR3 amino acids: CASSLGTGGTEAFF. Written as DNA, the CDR3 is TGTGCCAGCAGCCTTGGGACAGGGGGCACTGAAGCTTTCTTT. This chain links TRBV3-1 with TRBJ1-1, with TRBD1 matching over 11 bases. Trimming took 4 bases from V and 4 from J; bases not matched to a gene: 2. Germline assignment: CDR1 LGHDT and CDR2 YNNKEL (reference sequence). This CDR3 is built from 14 residues.

In its sample, this clone was seen many times. V usage is TRBV5-1 and J usage is TRBJ2-3, with D unclear. The germline V and J ends were trimmed by 1 base and 4 bases, with 7 bases remaining between them. In germline, CDR1 is SGHRS, CDR2 YFSETQ. The CDR3 is made up of 13 amino acids. This chain's CDR3 is CASSLFDADTQYF. Here the CDR3 DNA reads TGCGCCAGCAGCTTGTTCGACGCAGATACGCAGTATTTT.

This clone is judged medium-sized. J is TRBJ1-2 and V is TRBV7-2; 7 positions match TRBD1. The CDR3 contains 13 residues. CDR1 SGHTA and CDR2 FQGNSA come from the germline V gene. V lost 5 bases and J lost 5; bases outside the gene matches: 5. This CDR3 is CASSKQTGYGYTF. The CDR3 bases are TGTGCCAGCAGCAAGCAGACAGGGTATGGCTACACCTTC.

Many counts were recorded for this clone. The chain combines TRBV7-2 with TRBJ2-5; D perhaps matches TRBD2 (6 bases). Germline values: CDR1 SGHTA, CDR2 FQGNSA. The CDR3 length is 15 residues. V was shortened by 5 bases and J by 2 bases, with 15 bases between the two germline ends. The CDR3 DNA follows: TGTGCCAGCAGCCCCGGAGGCGGGGTGCAAGAGACCCAGTACTTC. Amino acids: CASSPGGGVQETQYF.

This clone was counted ten times or more. This rearrangement joins TRBV9 to TRBJ1-1, with D maybe TRBD1 (6 bases). V was pared by 4 bases and J by 0 bases, with 16 bases between. CDR1 is SGDLS and CDR2 is YYNGEE in the germline V gene. This CDR3 region has 16 residues. CDR3 protein: CASSHNRDTVNTEAFF. CDR3 DNA: TGTGCCAGCAGCCATAACCGGGACACCGTGAACACTGAAGCTTTCTTT.

By its share, this clone is medium-sized. V is TRBV20-1 and J is TRBJ1-6, with 7 bases identical to TRBD1. The CDR3 contains 15 residues. Trimming cost V 7 bases and J 5 bases; bases outside gene matches: 11. Germline-derived CDR1 and CDR2 are DFQATT and SNEGSKA (reference sequence). The CDR3 bases are TGCAGTGTTAAGAAAGGGGGCGAACATAATTCACCCCTCCACTTT. Its translation is CSVKKGGEHNSPLHF.

This clone occurred a few times. The gene calls are TRBV30 and TRBJ1-3; possibly TRBD1 for D (5 bases). The CDR3 runs to 16 residues. CDR1 is GTSNPN, CDR2 SVGIG, per germline (reference sequence). V shed 1 base and J shed 0 bases, with 13 bases lying between them. The chain's CDR3 is CAWSGGGRFSGNTIYF. The CDR3 DNA reads as TGTGCCTGGAGTGGGGGGGGTAGATTCTCTGGAAACACCATATATTTT.

This clone was counted many times. This chain links TRBV3-1 with TRBJ1-2; maybe TRBD1 (6 bases). This CDR3 region has 16 residues. The V end was cut by 4 bases, the J end by 8 bases, with 23 bases between. Germline V CDR1 and CDR2: LGHDT, YNNKEL (reference sequence). The DNA for the CDR3 is TGTGCCAGCAGCCGATACTTAGGTGACAGGTTGGGAGGCTACACCTTC. This translates into CASSRYLGDRLGGYTF.

This clone was picked up many times. V is TRBV29-1 and J is TRBJ2-1, with TRBD1 as a possible D gene (6 bases). The CDR3 consists of 13 residues. CDR1 SQVTM and CDR2 ANQGSEA come from the germline V gene. The ends were cut back, 7 bases at V and 6 bases at J, with 16 bases in the middle. DNA for the CDR3: TGCAGCGCTGGCCACACACAGGGCAATGAGCAGTTCTTC. Encoded protein: CSAGHTQGNEQFF.

In its sample, this clone was seen a few times. The CDR3 DNA follows: TGTGCCACCTACCGGACCACCTGGGAAAAACTGTTTTTT. It codes for CATYRTTWEKLFF. This sequence joins TRBV24-1 and TRBJ1-4; D not certain. CDR3 length: 13 residues. Germline V gene data show CDR1 as KGHDR and CDR2 as SFDVKD. V lost 9 bases to trimming and J lost 8 bases, with 15 bases between them.

This chain uses TRBV7-3 with TRBJ2-1, with D perhaps TRBD2 (6 bases). The V end was cut by 0 bases, the J end by 4 bases, with 16 bases between. Germline-derived CDR1 and CDR2 are SGHTA and FQGTGA. The CDR3 sequence is 17 residues long. CDR3 DNA: TGTGCCAGCAGCTTAACTCGCGCTAGCGTGGGATACAATGAGCAGTTCTTC. It specifies CASSLTRASVGYNEQFF.

The chain joins TRBV30 to TRBJ1-6; 10 bases map to TRBD1. The CDR3 sequence is 14 residues long. Germline V lookup: CDR1 GTSNPN, CDR2 SVGIG (reference sequence). Trimming cost V 1 base and J 9 bases; bases outside gene matches: 3. The CDR3 loop is CAWSEGQGISPLHF. CDR3 DNA sequence: TGTGCCTGGAGTGAGGGACAGGGGATTTCACCCCTCCACTTT.

By frequency in the sample, this clone is medium-sized (0.01 to 0.1%). The chain employs TRBV11-2 and TRBJ2-7; D is undetermined. V gave up 2 bases and J gave up 2 bases, with 7 bases separating them. This CDR3 has 13 residues. The V gene's germline CDR1 is SGHAT and CDR2 FQNNGV. CDR3 loop: CASSLRDPYEQYF. CDR3 DNA sequence: TGTGCCAGCAGCTTACGTGACCCCTACGAGCAGTACTTC.

The V call is TRBV6-1, the J call TRBJ2-7; TRBD2 agrees at 9 bases. The CDR3 length is 15 residues. The V gene end was trimmed by 6 bases and the J gene end by 0 bases; junction bases not matched to a gene: 6. The germline V gene has CDR1 MNHNS and CDR2 SASEGT. DNA for the CDR3: TGTGCCAGCAGGGAGCTTAGCGGGAGCTCCTACGAGCAGTACTTC. This gives the protein CASRELSGSSYEQYF.

This clone appeared a few times. This chain connects TRBV2 to TRBJ1-2; D is unresolved. The V and J ends lost 2 bases and 6 bases respectively, with 13 bases between them. The CDR3 spans 14 residues. Germline V CDR1 and CDR2: SNHLY, FYNNEI. CDR3 protein: CASSELSIWDGYTF. CDR3 nucleotides: TGTGCCAGCAGTGAACTTTCAATCTGGGATGGCTACACCTTC.

In this sample, this clone is medium-sized. The chain carries TRBV6-2 or TRBV6-3 and TRBJ2-7; D is perhaps TRBD1 (6 bases). V lost 5 bases and J 5 bases, leaving 19 bases between the germline ends. Germline-derived CDR1 and CDR2 are MNHEY and SVGEGT. This CDR3 region has 15 residues. The CDR3 sequence: CASSPIGGAGDEQYF. Here the CDR3 DNA reads TGTGCCAGCAGTCCGATTGGGGGCGCTGGAGACGAGCAGTACTTC.

Within the sample, this clone is medium-sized. The CDR3 DNA is TGTGCCAGCAGCTTAGCACGGACTGGGGAGCAGTACTTC. Translation: CASSLARTGEQYF. The chain employs TRBV13 and TRBJ2-7; a possible D gene is TRBD2 (5 bases). The V end lost 1 base, the J end lost 7 bases, and 11 bases lay between the germline ends. This CDR3 contains 13 residues. Germline V gene data show CDR1 as PRHDT and CDR2 as FYEKMQ (reference sequence).